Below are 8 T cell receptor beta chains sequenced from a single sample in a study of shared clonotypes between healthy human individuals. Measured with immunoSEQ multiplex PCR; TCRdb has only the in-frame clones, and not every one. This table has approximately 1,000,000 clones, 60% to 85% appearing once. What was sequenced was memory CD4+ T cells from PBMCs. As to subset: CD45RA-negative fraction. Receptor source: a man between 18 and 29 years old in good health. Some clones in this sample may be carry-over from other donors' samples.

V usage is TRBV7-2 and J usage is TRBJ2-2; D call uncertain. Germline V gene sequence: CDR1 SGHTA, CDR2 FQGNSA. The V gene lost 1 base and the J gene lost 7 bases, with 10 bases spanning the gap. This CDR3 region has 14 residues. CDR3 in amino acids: CASSLGSWDGELFF. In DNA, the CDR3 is TGTGCCAGCAGCTTAGGGAGCTGGGACGGGGAGCTGTTTTTT. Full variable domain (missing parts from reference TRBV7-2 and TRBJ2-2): GAGVSQSPSNKVTEKGKDVELRCDPISGHTALYWYRQSLGQGLEFLIYFQGNSAPDKSGLPSDRFSAERTGGSVSTLTIQRTQQEDSAVYLCASSLGSWDGELFFGEGSRLTVL.

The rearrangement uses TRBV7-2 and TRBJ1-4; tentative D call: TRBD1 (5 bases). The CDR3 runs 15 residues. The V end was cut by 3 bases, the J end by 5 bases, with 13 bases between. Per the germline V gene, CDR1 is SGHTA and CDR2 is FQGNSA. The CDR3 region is CASSFYGGGNEKLFF. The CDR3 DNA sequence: TGTGCCAGCAGCTTTTACGGGGGTGGCAATGAAAAACTGTTTTTT.

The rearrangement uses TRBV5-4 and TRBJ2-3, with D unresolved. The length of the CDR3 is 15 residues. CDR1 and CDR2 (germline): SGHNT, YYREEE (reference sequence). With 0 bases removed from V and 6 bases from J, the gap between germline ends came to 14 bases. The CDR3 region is CASSLASSSADTQYF. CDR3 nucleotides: TGTGCCAGCAGCTTGGCCTCATCCTCTGCGGATACGCAGTATTTT.

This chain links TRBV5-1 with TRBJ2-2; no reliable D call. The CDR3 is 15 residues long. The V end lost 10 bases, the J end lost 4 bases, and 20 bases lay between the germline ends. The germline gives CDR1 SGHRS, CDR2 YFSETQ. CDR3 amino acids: CASKPRPLGTGELFF. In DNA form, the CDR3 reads TGCGCCTCAAAACCCCGGCCCTTAGGCACCGGGGAGCTGTTTTTT. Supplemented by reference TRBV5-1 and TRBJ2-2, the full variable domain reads KAGVTQTPRYLIKTRGQQVTLSCSPISGHRSVSWYQQTPGQGLQFLFEYFSETQRNKGNFPGRFSGRQFSNSRSEMNVSTLELGDSALYLCASKPRPLGTGELFFGEGSRLTVL.

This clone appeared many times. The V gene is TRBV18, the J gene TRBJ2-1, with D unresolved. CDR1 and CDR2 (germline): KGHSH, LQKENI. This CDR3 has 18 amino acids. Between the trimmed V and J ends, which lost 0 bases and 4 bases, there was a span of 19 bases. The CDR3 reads CASSPPWGGTFGYNEQFF. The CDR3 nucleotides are TGTGCCAGCTCACCACCCTGGGGTGGCACCTTCGGGTACAATGAGCAGTTCTTC.

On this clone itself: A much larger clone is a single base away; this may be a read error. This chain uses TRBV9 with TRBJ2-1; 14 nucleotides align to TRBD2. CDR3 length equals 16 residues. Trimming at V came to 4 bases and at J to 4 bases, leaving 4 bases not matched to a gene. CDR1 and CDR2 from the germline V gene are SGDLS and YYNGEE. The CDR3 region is CASSSRLAGGYNEQFF. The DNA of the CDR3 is TGTGCCAGCAGCTCCAGACTAGCGGGAGGGTACAATGAGCAGTTCTTC.

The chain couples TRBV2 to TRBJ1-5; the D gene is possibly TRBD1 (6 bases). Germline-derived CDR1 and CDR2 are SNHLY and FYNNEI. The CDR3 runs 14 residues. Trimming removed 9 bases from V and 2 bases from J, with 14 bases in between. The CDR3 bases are TGTGCCAGTCTGGCGGGGGGCGGCAATCAGCCCCAGCATTTT. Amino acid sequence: CASLAGGGNQPQHF.

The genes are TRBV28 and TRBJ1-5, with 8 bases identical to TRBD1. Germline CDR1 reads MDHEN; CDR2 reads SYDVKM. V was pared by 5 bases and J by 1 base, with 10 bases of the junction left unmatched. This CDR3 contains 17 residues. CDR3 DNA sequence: TGTGCCAGCAGTCCCCAGGGGGCGCGGGGAAGCAATCAGCCCCAGCATTTT. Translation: CASSPQGARGSNQPQHF.